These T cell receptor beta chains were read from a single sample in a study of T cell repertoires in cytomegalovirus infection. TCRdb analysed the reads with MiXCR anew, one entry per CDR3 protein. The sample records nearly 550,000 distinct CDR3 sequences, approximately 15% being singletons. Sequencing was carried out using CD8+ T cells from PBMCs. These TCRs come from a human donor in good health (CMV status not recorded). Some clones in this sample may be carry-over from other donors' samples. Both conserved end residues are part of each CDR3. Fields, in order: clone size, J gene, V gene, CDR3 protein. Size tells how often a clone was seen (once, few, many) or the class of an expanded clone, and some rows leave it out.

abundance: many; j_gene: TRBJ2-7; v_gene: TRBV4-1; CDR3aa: CASSQVGTSGSYEQYF
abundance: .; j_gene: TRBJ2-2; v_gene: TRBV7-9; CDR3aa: CASSLRDTPARELFF
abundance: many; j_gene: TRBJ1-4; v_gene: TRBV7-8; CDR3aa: CASSPGTGWEKLFF
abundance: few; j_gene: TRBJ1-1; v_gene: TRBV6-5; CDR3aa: CASSYSRQGIAFF
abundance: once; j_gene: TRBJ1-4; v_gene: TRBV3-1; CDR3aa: CASSQPRTPEGEKLFF
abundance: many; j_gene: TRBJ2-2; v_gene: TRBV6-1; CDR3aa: CASAETGELFF
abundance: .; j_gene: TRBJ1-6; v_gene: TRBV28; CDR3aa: CASSSRTGESYNSPLHF
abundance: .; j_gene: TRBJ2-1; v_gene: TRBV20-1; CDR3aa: CSASPPESLATYNEQFF
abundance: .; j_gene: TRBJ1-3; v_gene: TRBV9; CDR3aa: CASSARGGTFSGNTIYF
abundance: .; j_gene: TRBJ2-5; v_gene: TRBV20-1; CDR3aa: CSARDPLVTSGIGETQYF
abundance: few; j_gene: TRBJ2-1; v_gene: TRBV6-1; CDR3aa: CASKVAVTYNEQFF
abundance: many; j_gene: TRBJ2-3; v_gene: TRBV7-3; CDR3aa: CASSSQRDTQYF
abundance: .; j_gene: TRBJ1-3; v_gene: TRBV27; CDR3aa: CASSPRTGADSGNTIYF
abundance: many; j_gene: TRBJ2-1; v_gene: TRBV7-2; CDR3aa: CASSLGRPVEEQFF
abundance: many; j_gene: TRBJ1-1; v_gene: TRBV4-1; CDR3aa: CASSQDRYRGNTEAFF
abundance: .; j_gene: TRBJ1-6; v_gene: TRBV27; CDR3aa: CASSRNRGSRSPLHF
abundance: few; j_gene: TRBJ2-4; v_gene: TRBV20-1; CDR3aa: CSGDVAGGPITKNIQYF
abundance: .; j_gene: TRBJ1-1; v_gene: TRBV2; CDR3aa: CASSELALSEAFF
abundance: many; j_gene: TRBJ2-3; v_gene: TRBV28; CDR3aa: CASSLLAGATTDTQYF
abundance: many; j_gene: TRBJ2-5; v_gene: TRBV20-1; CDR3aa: CSASGTSGRAPETQYF
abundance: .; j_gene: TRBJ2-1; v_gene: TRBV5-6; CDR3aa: CASSLARDRVFDEQFF
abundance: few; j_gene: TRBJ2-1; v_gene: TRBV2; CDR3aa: CATSGTEQFF
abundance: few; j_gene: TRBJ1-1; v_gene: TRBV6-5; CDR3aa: CASSTMENTEAFF
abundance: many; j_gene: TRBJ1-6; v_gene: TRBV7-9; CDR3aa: CASSPELKNSPLHF
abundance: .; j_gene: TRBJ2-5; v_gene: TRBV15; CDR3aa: CATSNPWAGETQYF
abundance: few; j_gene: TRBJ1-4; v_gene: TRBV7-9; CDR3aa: CASSATRLGNEKLFF
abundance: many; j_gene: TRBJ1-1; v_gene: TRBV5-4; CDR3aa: CASSSTVWMNTEAFF
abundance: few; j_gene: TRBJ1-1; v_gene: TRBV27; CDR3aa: CASSLTLFVPRVQGVAEAFF
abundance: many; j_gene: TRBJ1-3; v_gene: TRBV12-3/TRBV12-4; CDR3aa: CASSLASKQGSTGNTIYF
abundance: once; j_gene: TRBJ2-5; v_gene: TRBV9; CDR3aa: CASSLTGGATETQYF
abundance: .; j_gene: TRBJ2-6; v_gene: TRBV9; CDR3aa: CASSVAGSGANVLTF
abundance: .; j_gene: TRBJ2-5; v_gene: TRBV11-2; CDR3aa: CASSFSEAQYF
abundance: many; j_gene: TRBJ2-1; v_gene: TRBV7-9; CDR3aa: CASSLGGALNEQFF
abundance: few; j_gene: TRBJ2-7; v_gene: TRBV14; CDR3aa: CASSQDQEGVLSYEQYF
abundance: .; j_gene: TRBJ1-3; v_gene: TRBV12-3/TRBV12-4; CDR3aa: CASSLAPDISSGNTIYF
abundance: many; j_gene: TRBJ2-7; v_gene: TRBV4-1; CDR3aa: CASSPYHSVRGINEQYF
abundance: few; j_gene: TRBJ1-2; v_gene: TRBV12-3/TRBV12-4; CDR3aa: CASSLTTAYGYTF
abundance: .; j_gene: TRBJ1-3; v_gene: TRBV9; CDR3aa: CASSARPYTGTAGNTIYF
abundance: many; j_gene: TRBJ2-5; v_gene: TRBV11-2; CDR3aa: CASSLGQGGGQETQYF
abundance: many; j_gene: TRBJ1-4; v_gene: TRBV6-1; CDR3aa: CASSEMGWRGGEKLFF
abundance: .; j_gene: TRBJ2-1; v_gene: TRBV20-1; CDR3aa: CSAREEGLMYNEQFF
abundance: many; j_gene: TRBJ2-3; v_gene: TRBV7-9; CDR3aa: CASSIPDQDTQYF
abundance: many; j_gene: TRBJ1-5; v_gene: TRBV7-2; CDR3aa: CASSLGGGLSNQPQHF
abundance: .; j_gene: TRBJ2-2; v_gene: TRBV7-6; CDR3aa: CASSRREGEMSGGELFF